This TCR beta chain was recovered during a study of naive and memory T cell subsets. Study results and limitations: TCR transcript changes with activation or differentiation may affect this RNA method.

A UMI-containing oligonucleotide was joined by 3' ligation to the TCR cDNA template. Whole blood, around 2.5 ml, came from adult healthy volunteers. Cells were not sorted; total RNA input targeted about 1 to 1000 ng. Four PCR rounds used nested alpha and beta constant region primers plus the SP2 primer. Blood and skin TCR RNA was reverse transcribed with alpha and beta constant primers. TCRdb recomputed calls from the 5' RACE reads with MiXCR, one row per CDR3 protein. Of about 62,000 distinct CDR3 sequences detected, roughly 8.1% appear once; the ten largest clones hold roughly a fifth. This clonotype was seen more than once but under ten times. Antigen unknown. The TCR sequence derives from a female donor in good health.

Written as DNA, the CDR3 is TGTGCCATCGCAACCGGGACAAACTCCTACAATGAGCAGTTCTTC. This translates into CAIATGTNSYNEQFF. V gene TRBV10-3 combines with J gene TRBJ2-1; the D gene is possibly TRBD1 (6 bases). Germline-derived CDR1 and CDR2 are ENHRY and SYGVKD. Trimming stripped 8 bases from V and 0 bases from J, with 14 bases between. CDR3 length: 15 amino acids.